A selection of T cell receptor beta chains follows, all from one sample in a study of shared clonotypes between healthy human individuals. Profiling relied on immunoSEQ multiplex PCR, and the TCRdb table lists in-frame clones only, not all of them. The sample contains more than 2,000,000 clones, 93% of which appear only once. The sample taken for sequencing was naive CD4+ T cells from PBMCs. Receptors were obtained from a man between 18 and 35 years old in good health. Some clones in this sample may be carry-over from other donors' samples. Both conserved end residues are part of each CDR3. Fields, in order: J gene, V gene, D gene, clone size, CDR3 DNA, CDR3 protein. D genes are given only for firm matches. Where a row states a size, it is once, few, many or the class of an expanded clone; other rows omit it.

j_gene: TRBJ2-7
v_gene: TRBV7-3
d_gene: -
abundance: -
CDR3nt: TGTGCCACCCACCTCGGCGAGCAGTACTTC
CDR3aa: CATHLGEQYF

j_gene: TRBJ2-5
v_gene: TRBV4-2
d_gene: TRBD1
abundance: -
CDR3nt: TGTGCCAGCAGCCAACCAGGGGGCAGTGAGACCCAGTACTTC
CDR3aa: CASSQPGGSETQYF

j_gene: TRBJ2-7
v_gene: TRBV10-3
d_gene: TRBD1
abundance: -
CDR3nt: TGTGCCATCAGTGAGCCCTTGCTGGACAGGGTAAACTACGAGCAGTACTTC
CDR3aa: CAISEPLLDRVNYEQYF

j_gene: TRBJ2-3
v_gene: TRBV5-1
d_gene: TRBD1
abundance: -
CDR3nt: TGCGCCAGCAGCTTACAAGGGGGCTGGGATACGCAGTATTTT
CDR3aa: CASSLQGGWDTQYF

j_gene: TRBJ1-5
v_gene: TRBV5-1
d_gene: -
abundance: -
CDR3nt: TGCGCCAGCAGCGTGGGGCCCTCCGGGGGGCAGCCCCAGCATTTT
CDR3aa: CASSVGPSGGQPQHF

j_gene: TRBJ1-6
v_gene: TRBV30
d_gene: -
abundance: -
CDR3nt: TGTGCGGCCGGGGGGCGGGGGACACCCCTCCACTTT
CDR3aa: CAAGGRGTPLHF

j_gene: TRBJ2-1
v_gene: TRBV5-4
d_gene: TRBD2
abundance: -
CDR3nt: TGTGCCAGCAGCACTCGAATAACTAGCGGGAGTTACAATGAGCAGTTCTTC
CDR3aa: CASSTRITSGSYNEQFF

j_gene: TRBJ1-4
v_gene: TRBV28
d_gene: -
abundance: -
CDR3nt: TGTGCCAGCATATCTGTGGGGGGGCGCGATGAAAAACTGTTTTTT
CDR3aa: CASISVGGRDEKLFF

j_gene: TRBJ2-5
v_gene: TRBV27
d_gene: -
abundance: -
CDR3nt: TGTGCCAGCAGTTCCATGGGGGTCCTGGAGACCCAGTACTTC
CDR3aa: CASSSMGVLETQYF

j_gene: TRBJ2-3
v_gene: TRBV5-1
d_gene: TRBD2
abundance: -
CDR3nt: TGCGCCAGCAGCTCTGGGGTGGCGGGAGTAAGGACAGATACGCAGTATTTT
CDR3aa: CASSSGVAGVRTDTQYF

j_gene: TRBJ1-3
v_gene: TRBV6-1
d_gene: -
abundance: -
CDR3nt: TGCGGCCTCAGGGCAGGCCCCTCGGAAACCATATATTTT
CDR3aa: CGLRAGPSETIYF

j_gene: TRBJ1-1
v_gene: TRBV19
d_gene: TRBD1
abundance: few
CDR3nt: TGTGCCAGTAGTCACAGGGGGACTGAAGCTTTCTTT
CDR3aa: CASSHRGTEAFF

j_gene: TRBJ2-3
v_gene: TRBV6-1
d_gene: TRBD2
abundance: once
CDR3nt: TGTGCCAGCAGTGCATTATCTAGCGGGAGGGCCCTGAGGTCCTCAGATACGCAGTATTTT
CDR3aa: CASSALSSGRALRSSDTQYF

j_gene: TRBJ2-7
v_gene: TRBV5-6
d_gene: TRBD2
abundance: -
CDR3nt: TGTGCCAGCAGCAAGGCGGGACTAGCGGGAGAATTGGGCTACGAGCAGTACTTC
CDR3aa: CASSKAGLAGELGYEQYF

j_gene: TRBJ1-2
v_gene: TRBV9
d_gene: -
abundance: -
CDR3nt: TGTGCCAGCAGCGTAGGCTGGGGTAACTATGGCTACACCTTC
CDR3aa: CASSVGWGNYGYTF

j_gene: TRBJ2-6
v_gene: TRBV27
d_gene: -
abundance: -
CDR3nt: TGTGCCAGCAGTTCCAAGAGCTCTGGGGCCAACGTCCTGACTTTC
CDR3aa: CASSSKSSGANVLTF

j_gene: TRBJ2-2
v_gene: TRBV6-5
d_gene: -
abundance: -
CDR3nt: TGTGCCAGCCGGTGGGACACCGGGGAGCTGTTTTTT
CDR3aa: CASRWDTGELFF

j_gene: TRBJ2-1
v_gene: TRBV6-6
d_gene: TRBD2
abundance: -
CDR3nt: TGTGCCAGCAGTTACTCACTAGCGGCTAATGAGCAGTTCTTC
CDR3aa: CASSYSLAANEQFF

j_gene: TRBJ1-2
v_gene: TRBV21-1
d_gene: -
abundance: -
CDR3nt: TGTGCCAGCAGCCTGGGACACATCTATGGCTACACCTTC
CDR3aa: CASSLGHIYGYTF

j_gene: TRBJ2-3
v_gene: TRBV19
d_gene: TRBD2
abundance: -
CDR3nt: TGTGCCAGTAGTTACTCAGCGGCTAGCGGAGCCACAGATACGCAGTATTTT
CDR3aa: CASSYSAASGATDTQYF

j_gene: TRBJ1-1
v_gene: TRBV5-1
d_gene: TRBD1
abundance: -
CDR3nt: TGCGCCAGCAGCTTGGACAGGGGGATGGCTTTCTTT
CDR3aa: CASSLDRGMAFF

j_gene: TRBJ2-7
v_gene: TRBV2
d_gene: -
abundance: -
CDR3nt: TGTGCCAGCAGAGGGTCTAAGTCCAGGGAGTCCTACGAGCAGTACTTC
CDR3aa: CASRGSKSRESYEQYF

j_gene: TRBJ2-5
v_gene: TRBV19
d_gene: TRBD1
abundance: -
CDR3nt: TGTGCCAGTAGCCAGAGGACAGGGAGCGGGACCCAGTACTTC
CDR3aa: CASSQRTGSGTQYF

j_gene: TRBJ1-5
v_gene: TRBV21-1
d_gene: -
abundance: -
CDR3nt: TGTGCCAGTCCTCAGGGGGTTCAGCCCCAGCATTTT
CDR3aa: CASPQGVQPQHF

j_gene: TRBJ2-6
v_gene: TRBV10-3
d_gene: -
abundance: -
CDR3nt: TGTGCCATCAGTGAAGGTTGGTGGAGGGCGGTAAGCTCTGGGGCCAACGTCCTGACTTTC
CDR3aa: CAISEGWWRAVSSGANVLTF

j_gene: TRBJ2-1
v_gene: TRBV6-6
d_gene: -
abundance: -
CDR3nt: TGTGCCAGCAGTTACACACGGACGGACAATGAGCAGTTCTTC
CDR3aa: CASSYTRTDNEQFF

j_gene: TRBJ1-3
v_gene: TRBV6-1
d_gene: TRBD1
abundance: -
CDR3nt: TGTGCCAGCAGTGCAGGGGGAACAGGGGTGAACACCATATATTTT
CDR3aa: CASSAGGTGVNTIYF

j_gene: TRBJ2-7
v_gene: TRBV18
d_gene: -
abundance: -
CDR3nt: TGTGCCAGCTCACCGCAGGGTGACGAGCAGTACTTC
CDR3aa: CASSPQGDEQYF

j_gene: TRBJ1-4
v_gene: TRBV5-8
d_gene: TRBD1
abundance: -
CDR3nt: TGTGCCAGCAGCATATCAGGGGACAGGAATGAAAAACTGTTTTTT
CDR3aa: CASSISGDRNEKLFF

j_gene: TRBJ1-4
v_gene: TRBV6-6
d_gene: -
abundance: -
CDR3nt: TGTGCCAGCAGTATGAGCCGGGGTAATGAAAAACTGTTTTTT
CDR3aa: CASSMSRGNEKLFF

j_gene: TRBJ1-5
v_gene: TRBV9
d_gene: -
abundance: -
CDR3nt: TGTGCCAGCAGCGTAGGAGCAGGCGGCAATCAGCCCCAGCATTTT
CDR3aa: CASSVGAGGNQPQHF

j_gene: TRBJ1-5
v_gene: TRBV6-1
d_gene: -
abundance: -
CDR3nt: TGTGCCAGCAGTGAACCTGGTCAGCCCCAGCATTTT
CDR3aa: CASSEPGQPQHF

j_gene: TRBJ2-5
v_gene: TRBV9
d_gene: TRBD2
abundance: -
CDR3nt: TGTGCCAGCAGCGTAGGTGGGGAGTCTCGGACTAGCGGGTTACAAGAGACCCAGTACTTC
CDR3aa: CASSVGGESRTSGLQETQYF

j_gene: TRBJ1-4
v_gene: TRBV9
d_gene: -
abundance: -
CDR3nt: TGTGCCAGCAGCGATCACCCAGGGACAACTAATGAAAAACTGTTTTTT
CDR3aa: CASSDHPGTTNEKLFF

j_gene: TRBJ2-1
v_gene: TRBV9
d_gene: -
abundance: -
CDR3nt: TGTGCCAGCAGCGGGGGGGATAGCTCCTACAATGAGCAGTTCTTC
CDR3aa: CASSGGDSSYNEQFF

j_gene: TRBJ2-7
v_gene: TRBV18
d_gene: -
abundance: -
CDR3nt: TGTGCCAGCTCACCAGTAACGCGCGACTACGAGCAGTACTTC
CDR3aa: CASSPVTRDYEQYF

j_gene: TRBJ1-5
v_gene: TRBV5-1
d_gene: TRBD1
abundance: -
CDR3nt: TGCGCCAGCAGCTTGGAACCCACGGGACAGAAGGTCGGACCCCAGCATTTT
CDR3aa: CASSLEPTGQKVGPQHF

j_gene: TRBJ2-2
v_gene: TRBV7-6
d_gene: TRBD1
abundance: -
CDR3nt: TGTGCCAGCAGCCTAGAAACAGGGGCGAACACCGGGGAGCTGTTTTTT
CDR3aa: CASSLETGANTGELFF

j_gene: TRBJ2-5
v_gene: TRBV5-5
d_gene: TRBD2
abundance: -
CDR3nt: TGTGCCAGCAGCTCCGGGACTAGCGGCCAAGAGACCCAGTACTTC
CDR3aa: CASSSGTSGQETQYF

j_gene: TRBJ2-5
v_gene: TRBV28
d_gene: TRBD1
abundance: -
CDR3nt: TGTGCCAGCAGTACGGACAGGGGACAAGAGACCCAGTACTTC
CDR3aa: CASSTDRGQETQYF

j_gene: TRBJ2-5
v_gene: TRBV11-1
d_gene: TRBD1
abundance: -
CDR3nt: TGTGCCAGCAGCTGGCGGGACAGGGGGCCGGAGACCCAGTACTTC
CDR3aa: CASSWRDRGPETQYF

j_gene: TRBJ1-1
v_gene: TRBV5-4
d_gene: TRBD1
abundance: -
CDR3nt: TGTGCCAGCAGCTTGGCCAGGGGGGGGAACACTGAAGCTTTCTTT
CDR3aa: CASSLARGGNTEAFF

j_gene: TRBJ2-1
v_gene: TRBV5-1
d_gene: -
abundance: -
CDR3nt: TGCGCCAGCAGCTTGATTGCTAATGAGCAGTTCTTC
CDR3aa: CASSLIANEQFF

j_gene: TRBJ1-2
v_gene: TRBV6-4
d_gene: -
abundance: -
CDR3nt: TGTGCCAGCACCGACAGGTTCCCCTATGGCTACACCTTC
CDR3aa: CASTDRFPYGYTF

j_gene: TRBJ2-7
v_gene: TRBV28
d_gene: TRBD2
abundance: -
CDR3nt: TGTGCCAGCACGCTAGCGGGAGTCGCCTACGAGCAGTACTTC
CDR3aa: CASTLAGVAYEQYF

j_gene: TRBJ1-2
v_gene: TRBV7-3
d_gene: -
abundance: -
CDR3nt: TGTGCCAGCAGCCTCGGGCCAGGGACATCCTACACCTTC
CDR3aa: CASSLGPGTSYTF

j_gene: TRBJ2-3
v_gene: TRBV7-3
d_gene: TRBD2
abundance: -
CDR3nt: TGTGCCAGCAGCCCCACGGGGGGACTAGCTCTCACAGATACGCAGTATTTT
CDR3aa: CASSPTGGLALTDTQYF

j_gene: TRBJ2-1
v_gene: TRBV12-5
d_gene: -
abundance: -
CDR3nt: TGTGCTAGTGGACTACGTGGAGACAATGAGCAGTTCTTC
CDR3aa: CASGLRGDNEQFF

j_gene: TRBJ2-3
v_gene: TRBV5-1
d_gene: TRBD1
abundance: -
CDR3nt: TGCGCCAGCAGCCCGACACAGGGGAGCACAGATACGCAGTATTTT
CDR3aa: CASSPTQGSTDTQYF

j_gene: TRBJ2-1
v_gene: TRBV18
d_gene: TRBD2
abundance: -
CDR3nt: TGTGCCAGCTCATCACGACTAGCGGACTCCTACAATGAGCAGTTCTTC
CDR3aa: CASSSRLADSYNEQFF

j_gene: TRBJ2-1
v_gene: TRBV6-5
d_gene: -
abundance: -
CDR3nt: TGTGCCAGCAGTTACGCCAATATCAATGAGCAGTTCTTC
CDR3aa: CASSYANINEQFF

j_gene: TRBJ2-2
v_gene: TRBV7-3
d_gene: -
abundance: -
CDR3nt: TGTGCCAGCAGGGCGATTCGGGGCGTCGGGGAGCTGTTTTTT
CDR3aa: CASRAIRGVGELFF

j_gene: TRBJ2-7
v_gene: TRBV7-3
d_gene: -
abundance: -
CDR3nt: TGTGCCAGCAGCCAGCACAGCGGTAGCTCCTACGAGCAGTACTTC
CDR3aa: CASSQHSGSSYEQYF

j_gene: TRBJ2-7
v_gene: TRBV28
d_gene: -
abundance: -
CDR3nt: TGTGCCAGCAGTCGACTACCCTACGAGCAGTACTTC
CDR3aa: CASSRLPYEQYF

j_gene: TRBJ1-1
v_gene: TRBV2
d_gene: -
abundance: -
CDR3nt: TGTGCCAGCAGACAAATCGTTGGCACTGAAGCTTTCTTT
CDR3aa: CASRQIVGTEAFF

j_gene: TRBJ1-1
v_gene: TRBV5-1
d_gene: -
abundance: few
CDR3nt: TGCGCCAGCAGCTCCCAGGGTAACACTGAAGCTTTCTTT
CDR3aa: CASSSQGNTEAFF

j_gene: TRBJ2-7
v_gene: TRBV6-1
d_gene: -
abundance: -
CDR3nt: TGTGCCAGCAGCGAAGGGGACGAGCAGTACTTC
CDR3aa: CASSEGDEQYF

j_gene: TRBJ2-7
v_gene: TRBV2
d_gene: -
abundance: -
CDR3nt: TGTGCCAGCCGTCGGCAGCCCTACGAGCAGTACTTC
CDR3aa: CASRRQPYEQYF

j_gene: TRBJ2-7
v_gene: TRBV9
d_gene: -
abundance: once
CDR3nt: TGTGCCAGCAGCGTAGCCCCCATGGAGGGGTACGAGCAGTACTTC
CDR3aa: CASSVAPMEGYEQYF